Below are 18 T cell receptor beta chains sequenced from a single sample in a study of blood T cells in healthy people across ages. Using a J-beta primer mix together with a sample-barcoded 5' primer, a second PCR was run for 7 to 11 cycles. In TCRdb, the 5' RACE reads were re-called with MiXCR into one record per CDR3 protein. The sample has roughly 730,000 distinct CDR3 sequences; 56% are singletons. The sample was blood. The source is a man aged 40-49 years in good health.

This sequence joins TRBV28 and TRBJ2-5, with TRBD1 matching 12 bases. After removal of 7 bases from V and 11 bases from J, the junction contained 17 bases not matched to a gene. The CDR3 runs 16 residues. Germline assignment: CDR1 MDHEN and CDR2 SYDVKM. The DNA of the CDR3 is TGTGCCAGCACTTTGGTACCCGGGACAGGGGGCAATGAGCAGTACTTC. Its translation: CASTLVPGTGGNEQYF. Full variable domain (remainder filled in from reference TRBV28 and TRBJ2-5): DVKVTQSSRYLVKRTGEKVFLECVQDMDHENMFWYRQDPGLGLRLIYFSYDVKMKEKGDIPEGYSVSREKKERFSLILESASTNQTSMYLCASTLVPGTGGNEQYFGPGTRLLVL.

The rearrangement links TRBV7-2 to TRBJ2-1; 8 nucleotides align to TRBD1. Germline lookup yields CDR1 SGHTA and CDR2 FQGNSA. J was trimmed by 8 bases and V by 5 bases; bases with no gene match: 8. The CDR3 has 14 amino acids. This chain's CDR3 is CASSPRTGWHEQFF. CDR3 nucleotide sequence: TGTGCCAGCAGCCCCCGGACAGGGTGGCATGAGCAGTTCTTC.

The chain has TRBV7-2 and TRBJ2-5; the D gene is possibly TRBD2 (6 bases). Germline V gives CDR1 SGHTA, CDR2 FQGNSA. The CDR3 extends over 15 amino acids. Trimming removed 2 bases at V and 4 bases at J, with 14 bases between. DNA of the CDR3: TGTGCCAGCAGCTTATCGGCGGAGGGGAGAGAGACCCAGTACTTC. Translating gives CASSLSAEGRETQYF.

The V call is TRBV29-1, the J call TRBJ1-2; 8 bases match TRBD1. CDR3 length: 13 amino acids. Losses at the gene ends were 3 bases for V and 7 bases for J; bases not matched to a gene: 7. Looked up from germline, CDR1 is SQVTM and CDR2 is ANQGSEA. The CDR3 DNA follows: TGCAGCGTTGACGGACAGGGAACTGGTGGCTACACCTTC. This translates into CSVDGQGTGGYTF.

The count of this clonotype is one. The chain employs TRBV10-3 and TRBJ1-2; TRBD1 matches at 8 bases. The CDR3 is 15 amino acids. Germline CDR1 ENHRY, CDR2 SYGVKD. J lost 3 bases, V lost 10 bases, and 13 bases had no gene match. CDR3 protein: CATRTGQETDYGYTF. CDR3 sequence (DNA): TGTGCCACCCGGACAGGGCAAGAAACAGACTATGGCTACACCTTC.

The J gene is TRBJ1-4, the V gene TRBV27, with D perhaps TRBD1 (5 bases). Germline CDR1 reads MNHEY; CDR2 reads SMNVEV (reference sequence). This CDR3 region has 13 residues. V was clipped by 5 bases and J by 6 bases, with 10 bases between them. The CDR3 reads CASSQDRYEKLFF. DNA of the CDR3: TGTGCCAGCAGTCAAGACAGATATGAAAAACTGTTTTTT.

The V and J genes are TRBV9 and TRBJ1-4; 9 bases agree with TRBD1. Per germline, CDR1 SGDLS and CDR2 YYNGEE. Trimming cost V 4 bases and J 8 bases; bases outside gene matches: 15. This CDR3 is built from 17 residues. The CDR3 nucleotides read TGTGCCAGCAGCACCCGGACAGGGGAGGTTGGCGAAGAAAAACTGTTTTTT. It encodes CASSTRTGEVGEEKLFF. Full variable domain (missing parts from reference TRBV9 and TRBJ1-4): DSGVTQTPKHLITATGQRVTLRCSPRSGDLSVYWYQQSLDQGLQFLIQYYNGEERAKGNILERFSAQQFPDLHSELNLSSLELGDSALYFCASSTRTGEVGEEKLFFGSGTQLSVL.

The rearrangement uses TRBV6-2 or TRBV6-3 and TRBJ2-7; 7 bases align to TRBD2. Per germline, CDR1 MNHEY and CDR2 SVGEGT. The CDR3 extends over 13 amino acids. V lost 5 bases to trimming and J lost 7 bases; unmatched junction nucleotides: 8. The CDR3 region is CASSQAPSGEQYF. The CDR3, as DNA: TGTGCCAGCAGTCAAGCCCCTAGCGGAGAGCAGTACTTC.

The chain couples TRBV6-2 or TRBV6-3 to TRBJ2-7; TRBD2 matches at 8 bases. The CDR3 consists of 16 residues. With V trimmed by 4 bases and J by 7 bases, 15 bases remained unmatched. Germline V lookup: CDR1 MNHEY, CDR2 SVGEGT. The CDR3 here is CASSSFGGRSYNEQYF. CDR3 in DNA: TGTGCCAGCAGTTCTTTCGGCGGGAGGAGCTACAATGAGCAGTACTTC.

A few counts support this clonotype. The chain has TRBV20-1 and TRBJ2-3; 8 bases map to TRBD2. Germline V CDR1 and CDR2: DFQATT, SNEGSKA (reference sequence). This CDR3 is 15 amino acids long. V dropped 4 bases and J dropped 4; count of bases not matched to a gene: 10. The CDR3 DNA reads TGCAGTGCTATTAAGCGGGAGTCGAGCGCAGATACGCAGTATTTT. Translating it yields CSAIKRESSADTQYF.

V usage is TRBV12-3 or TRBV12-4 and J usage is TRBJ2-2; the D gene is possibly TRBD2 (5 bases). The V gene lost 1 base and the J gene lost 4 bases, with 16 bases spanning the gap. CDR3 size: 17 residues. The CDR3 nucleotides are TGTGCCAGCAGTTTAGTTATGGCCCAACGGGGCACCGGGGAGCTGTTTTTT. Translating it yields CASSLVMAQRGTGELFF.

The gene calls are TRBV7-2 and TRBJ2-7; D possibly corresponds to TRBD2 (5 bases). Germline CDR1 and CDR2: SGHTA and FQGNSA. The CDR3 runs to 15 residues. The V end was cut by 4 bases, the J end by 7 bases, with 20 bases between. The CDR3 nucleotides read TGTGCCAGCAGCTCACCCACGCGACCCACGGGGGAGCAGTACTTC. Residues: CASSSPTRPTGEQYF.

V usage is TRBV29-1 and J usage is TRBJ1-1; D unclear. The CDR3 sequence is 13 residues long. Germline assignment: CDR1 SQVTM and CDR2 ANQGSEA. The V end was cut by 6 bases, the J end by 0 bases, with 11 bases between. The CDR3 is CSVSVGLNTEAFF. CDR3 nucleotides: TGCAGCGTCTCCGTGGGTCTGAACACTGAAGCTTTCTTT.

The CDR3 DNA sequence: TGTGCCAGCACCCTTAGAGTTTCAGATACGCAGTATTTT. Translated, it gives CASTLRVSDTQYF. The chain links TRBV11-2 to TRBJ2-3, with no clear D. The germline V gene has CDR1 SGHAT and CDR2 FQNNGV. This CDR3 is built from 13 residues. Trimming shortened V by 7 bases and J by 4 bases, and 12 bases separated the two germline ends.

The chain employs TRBV29-1 and TRBJ2-4; D unresolved. The CDR3 is made up of 14 amino acids. V was cut by 7 bases and J by 0 bases, with 13 bases left in between. Germline-derived CDR1 and CDR2 are SQVTM and ANQGSEA. The CDR3 nucleotides read TGCAGCGCAAGCATAGACCTAGCCAAAAACATTCAGTACTTC. Amino acid sequence: CSASIDLAKNIQYF.

This chain links TRBV29-1 with TRBJ2-4; 9 positions match TRBD1. The DNA end is a closer match to TRBJ2-5, so the J assignment may be wrong. The CDR3 extends over 14 amino acids. CDR1 is SQVTM and CDR2 is ANQGSEA in the germline V gene. CDR3 bases: TGCAGCGCCGTAAGACAGGGGGTTAGAGAGACCCAGTACTTC. Translation: CSAVRQGVRETQYF.

This clonotype was picked up one time. The J gene is TRBJ2-5, the V gene TRBV7-9, with D possibly matching TRBD1 (6 bases). From germline, CDR1 is SEHNR and CDR2 FQNEAQ (reference sequence). Trimming removed 5 bases at V and 2 bases at J, with 18 bases between. The CDR3 contains 16 residues. CDR3 coding DNA: TGTGCCAGCAGCCACCCAGACCGACAGGAGCAAGAGACCCAGTACTTC. Protein: CASSHPDRQEQETQYF.

The V gene is TRBV5-6, the J gene TRBJ1-6; D is possibly TRBD1 (6 bases). This CDR3 has 15 residues. V lost 1 base and J 8 bases, leaving 13 bases between the germline ends. CDR1 is SGHDT, CDR2 YYEEEE, per germline. This CDR3 reads CASSLPTGPDSPLHF. The CDR3 DNA reads TGTGCCAGCAGCTTGCCTACAGGGCCGGATTCACCCCTCCACTTT.